A single sample gave rise to the 25 T cell receptor beta chains below, sequenced in a study of cytomegalovirus exposure and HLA in healthy donors. In the PCR, 60 Vbeta and 13 Jbeta primers were used. Data came from immunoSEQ multiplex PCR; TCRdb stores just in-frame clones and leaves some out. The table counts about 160,000 clones; around 1.9% lies in the top ten. Sequenced material: PBMCs. The receptors stem from a man younger than 45 in good health and CMV-seronegative.

The V gene is TRBV7-8, the J gene TRBJ2-1; the match to TRBD2 covers 8 bases. This CDR3 region has 17 residues. CDR1 SGHVS and CDR2 FQNEAQ come from the germline V gene. The V segment lost 0 bases and the J segment 3 bases; nucleotides outside the gene matches: 7. Here the CDR3 reads CASSLAQLAEIYNEQFF. In DNA, the CDR3 is TGTGCCAGCAGCTTAGCGCAACTAGCGGAGATCTACAATGAGCAGTTCTTC.

The V call is TRBV28, the J call TRBJ2-7; D is possibly TRBD1 (7 bases). The germline V gene has CDR1 MDHEN and CDR2 SYDVKM. The CDR3 runs to 15 residues. Between the trimmed V and J ends, which lost 4 bases and 4 bases, there was a span of 17 bases. CDR3 DNA sequence: TGTGCCAGCAGTTCCGCAGGGGGAGGCGCGTACGAGCAGTACTTC. This encodes CASSSAGGGAYEQYF.

V usage is TRBV10-3 and J usage is TRBJ1-1, with D maybe TRBD1 (5 bases). The V gene lost 8 bases and the J gene lost 1 base, with 11 bases spanning the gap. CDR1 and CDR2 from the germline V gene are ENHRY and SYGVKD. The CDR3 is 13 amino acids. The CDR3 DNA sequence: TGTGCCATCGGAGGGGCTAAGAACACTGAAGCTTTCTTT. Encoded protein: CAIGGAKNTEAFF.

The chain is built from TRBV6-4 and TRBJ1-1, with D possibly being TRBD1 (6 bases). Between the trimmed V and J ends, which lost 6 bases and 5 bases, there was a span of 13 bases. Germline CDR1 reads MRHNA; CDR2 reads SNTAGT. The CDR3 spans 13 residues. This CDR3 is CASSPQGTTEAFF. The DNA of the CDR3 is TGTGCCAGCAGCCCACAGGGAACTACTGAAGCTTTCTTT.

The rearrangement uses TRBV7-2 and TRBJ2-1; 13 bases are shared with TRBD2. V was clipped by 3 bases and J by 5 bases; unmatched bases: 4. The CDR3 runs to 16 residues. The germline V gene has CDR1 SGHTA and CDR2 FQGNSA. The CDR3 loop is CASSFGTSGNHNEQFF. Here the CDR3 DNA reads TGTGCCAGCAGCTTTGGGACTAGCGGGAACCACAATGAGCAGTTCTTC.

J is TRBJ1-1 and V is TRBV6-5; perhaps TRBD1 as D (5 bases). V gave up 6 bases and J gave up 0 bases, with 11 bases separating them. There are 14 residues in the CDR3. Germline V lookup: CDR1 MNHEY, CDR2 SVGAGI. CDR3 sequence reads: CASSRQTVNTEAFF. The CDR3 DNA is TGTGCCAGCAGCCGACAGACCGTGAACACTGAAGCTTTCTTT.

CDR3 DNA: TGTGCCAGCAGCGTATCTGTCGGGGGGTCGGTAGTCAATGAGCAGTTCTTC. It yields the protein CASSVSVGGSVVNEQFF. This sequence joins TRBV9 and TRBJ2-1, with 7 bases aligning to TRBD2. The germline CDR1 and CDR2 sequences are SGDLS and YYNGEE. V gave up 1 base and J gave up 6 bases; unmatched junction bases: 13. This CDR3 region has 17 residues.

The chain has TRBV30 and TRBJ2-1; 8 nucleotides align to TRBD2. V was pared by 4 bases and J by 3 bases, with 2 bases of the junction left unmatched. This CDR3 is 13 amino acids long. The germline gives CDR1 GTSNPN, CDR2 SVGIG (reference sequence). The CDR3 protein is CAWTLAGYNEQFF. CDR3 DNA: TGTGCCTGGACGCTAGCGGGCTACAATGAGCAGTTCTTC.

With regard to this clone: The same CDR3 can be traced to other DNA sequences in this sample. V and J are TRBV7-6 and TRBJ2-2, with TRBD2 matching 7 bases. The CDR3 extends over 16 amino acids. V was clipped by 5 bases and J by 0 bases; unmatched bases: 6. CDR1 is SGHVS and CDR2 is FNYEAQ in the germline V gene. The chain's CDR3 is CASSRASGTNTGELFF. In DNA, the CDR3 is TGTGCCAGCAGCCGAGCCAGCGGGACGAACACCGGGGAGCTGTTTTTT.

This chain joins TRBV7-8 and TRBJ2-3; D is perhaps TRBD2 (5 bases). V dropped 1 base and J dropped 3 bases, with 20 bases sitting between them. The CDR3 is 18 amino acids. Germline lookup yields CDR1 SGHVS and CDR2 FQNEAQ. This CDR3 reads CASSLGRADSRWTDTQYF. In DNA form, the CDR3 reads TGTGCCAGCAGCTTAGGAAGAGCGGACTCCAGATGGACAGATACGCAGTATTTT.

The chain uses TRBV29-1 and TRBJ1-1; 7 bases align to TRBD1. V gave up 5 bases and J gave up 1 base; unmatched junction bases: 7. The CDR3 spans 14 residues. Germline V gene sequence: CDR1 SQVTM, CDR2 ANQGSEA. The CDR3 DNA sequence: TGCAGCGTTATCCACAGGGGCAAGAACACTGAAGCTTTCTTT. Amino acids: CSVIHRGKNTEAFF.

The chain carries TRBV27 and TRBJ2-7; D might be TRBD1 (6 bases). Trimming stripped 4 bases from V and 0 bases from J, with 10 bases between. The V gene's germline CDR1 is MNHEY and CDR2 SMNVEV (reference sequence). The CDR3 is 14 residues long. CDR3 region: CASSYRALSYEQYF. The CDR3 coding sequence is TGTGCCAGCAGTTACAGGGCCCTCTCCTACGAGCAGTACTTC.

This chain uses TRBV5-1 with TRBJ2-1, with 7 bases fitting TRBD1. V dropped 6 bases and J dropped 7; count of bases not matched to a gene: 10. CDR1 is SGHRS and CDR2 is YFSETQ in the germline V gene. This CDR3 has 14 residues. The CDR3 loop is CASTPGQFQNEQFF. In DNA form, the CDR3 reads TGCGCCAGCACGCCGGGACAGTTCCAGAATGAGCAGTTCTTC.

This chain uses TRBV5-1 with TRBJ2-1; D is uncertain. The CDR3 length is 16 residues. Germline values: CDR1 SGHRS, CDR2 YFSETQ. Trimming shortened V by 3 bases and J by 6 bases, and 19 bases separated the two germline ends. The CDR3 sequence is CASSSRSVDPSNEQFF. Here the CDR3 DNA reads TGCGCCAGCAGCTCCCGATCGGTAGATCCAAGCAATGAGCAGTTCTTC.

The chain has TRBV9 and TRBJ1-2, with D perhaps matching TRBD1 (6 bases). V lost 4 bases and J lost 0, with 16 bases in between. The CDR3 contains 16 residues. Germline V gene lookup returns CDR1 SGDLS and CDR2 YYNGEE. The CDR3 loop reads CASSSFGQSSNYGYTF. The CDR3 DNA follows: TGTGCCAGCAGCTCATTCGGACAGAGCTCTAACTATGGCTACACCTTC.

The V call is TRBV19, the J call TRBJ2-3, with 8 positions matching TRBD1. The ends lost 2 bases at V and 3 bases at J; junction bases unmatched: 4. Germline CDR1 and CDR2: LNHDA and SQIVND (reference sequence). CDR3 length equals 15 residues. The CDR3, as DNA: TGTGCCAGTAGTATACAGGGGGCTGAGACAGATACGCAGTATTTT. This translates into CASSIQGAETDTQYF.

The chain has TRBV10-2 and TRBJ1-1; tentatively, D is TRBD1 (5 bases). The CDR3 runs to 17 residues. V lost 3 bases and J 0 bases, leaving 17 bases between the germline ends. The V gene's germline CDR1 is WSHSY and CDR2 SAAADI. The CDR3 coding sequence is TGCGCCAGCAGTGACGGGAGTCGGGGACTGCTGAACACTGAAGCTTTCTTT. Amino acid sequence: CASSDGSRGLLNTEAFF.

The chain combines TRBV11-2 with TRBJ2-1; no definite D call. This CDR3 comprises 15 residues. CDR1 SGHAT and CDR2 FQNNGV come from the germline V gene. Trimming left V 1 base short and J 6 bases short, with 13 bases between. CDR3 protein: CASSLVAQEGNEQFF. CDR3 in DNA: TGTGCCAGCAGCTTAGTGGCGCAGGAAGGCAATGAGCAGTTCTTC.

V and J are TRBV11-2 and TRBJ1-3; D possibly corresponds to TRBD1 (6 bases). Germline V gives CDR1 SGHAT, CDR2 FQNNGV. The CDR3 length is 16 residues. The germline V and J ends were trimmed by 4 bases and 2 bases, with 15 bases remaining between them. The CDR3 here is CASSSRQVDTGNTIYF. CDR3 in DNA: TGTGCCAGCAGCTCCCGACAGGTTGATACTGGAAACACCATATATTTT.

This sequence joins TRBV7-9 and TRBJ2-6, with 10 bases fitting TRBD1. From germline, CDR1 is SEHNR and CDR2 FQNEAQ (reference sequence). V shed 3 bases and J 1 base; nucleotides not matched to a gene: 6. The CDR3 is made up of 18 amino acids. This chain's CDR3 is CASSLDRGGRSGANVLTF. CDR3 in DNA: TGTGCCAGCAGCTTGGACAGGGGGGGCCGTTCTGGGGCCAACGTCCTGACTTTC.

Written as DNA, the CDR3 is TGTGCCAGCAGCTTAGACCAGAATGAAAAACTGTTTTTT. As protein: CASSLDQNEKLFF. This chain joins TRBV7-9 and TRBJ1-4; D uncertain. The CDR3 runs to 13 residues. Deletions cut 1 base from V and 5 bases from J, with 5 bases between. Germline V CDR1 and CDR2: SEHNR, FQNEAQ (reference sequence).

The chain has TRBV5-1 and TRBJ2-3, with D unresolved. V was trimmed by 2 bases and J by 0 bases, leaving 4 bases between them. This CDR3 is 13 amino acids long. Germline V gene data show CDR1 as SGHRS and CDR2 as YFSETQ. For the CDR3, the DNA is TGCGCCAGCAGCTTAGAGAGCACAGATACGCAGTATTTT. It encodes CASSLESTDTQYF.

The rearrangement joins TRBV6-6 to TRBJ2-2, with D possibly being TRBD2 (5 bases). The V gene lost 6 bases and the J gene lost 5 bases, with 16 bases spanning the gap. From germline, CDR1 is MNHNY and CDR2 SVGAGI (reference sequence). This CDR3 region has 15 residues. In DNA, the CDR3 is TGTGCCAGCAGCTCCCGGGATACAAGGACCGGGGAGCTGTTTTTT. Translation: CASSSRDTRTGELFF.

V is TRBV2 and J is TRBJ2-3, with TRBD2 identical over 7 bases. Germline loops: CDR1 SNHLY, CDR2 FYNNEI. The CDR3 extends over 15 amino acids. V lost 4 bases to trimming and J lost 4 bases; unmatched junction nucleotides: 8. In DNA, the CDR3 is TGTGCCAGCAGTGTGGGCGGGAGTTCGGCAGATACGCAGTATTTT. The encoded protein is CASSVGGSSADTQYF.

V gene TRBV10-3 combines with J gene TRBJ2-1; 7 nucleotides agree with TRBD2. CDR1 ENHRY and CDR2 SYGVKD come from the germline V gene. V shed 2 bases, J shed 7 bases, and the junction held 11 bases outside the gene matches. This CDR3 contains 16 residues. The CDR3 DNA reads TGTGCCATCAGTGAGAGATCGACTAGCTCAGGAAATGAGCAGTTCTTC. Translating gives CAISERSTSSGNEQFF.